The clone carrying this T cell receptor beta chain was counted at least ten times. Its antigen is not identified. This entry comes from a study of regulatory T cells in long-lasting Graves disease. Assembly of TCR beta libraries relied on iRepertoire HTBI primers together with Arm-PCR of CDR3 regions. TCRdb fed the multiplex PCR reads into MiXCR, producing one record per CDR3 protein. The data hold over 500,000 distinct CDR3 sequences, with around 15% observed a single time. Documented time point: newly diagnosed GD, antithyroid drugs for less than 3 months. Following extraction of RNA from PBMCs, that RNA was used to make the TCR library. Patients all came to the study from an endocrinology department in Xi'an, China. Study-wide results and limits: Blood alone, not thyroid tissue, was studied.

The same data also contributed to another study, on T cells in Graves' hyperthyroidism and ophthalmopathy. As reported in that work: Uncontrolled infection, other autoimmune disease, pregnancy or lactation disqualified patients from enrolment.

The sequence was obtained from a woman aged 25 to 45 with Graves disease. The input for sequencing was peripheral blood mononuclear cells (PBMCs), taken at new diagnosis, from a patient treated with antithyroid drugs.

CDR3 sequence: CASSVASSAETQYF. The CDR3 DNA sequence: TGTGCCAGCAGCGTAGCTTCAAGCGCAGAGACCCAGTACTTC. This sequence joins TRBV9 and TRBJ2-5; D ambiguous. This CDR3 spans 14 amino acids. Germline-derived CDR1 and CDR2 are SGDLS and YYNGEE. V was pared by 0 bases and J by 4 bases, with 10 bases between.